What follows describes a single T cell receptor (beta chain). Its matching antigen is unknown. Here immunoSEQ multiplex PCR was the method, and the copy in TCRdb shows in-frame clones only, minus some. The sample includes about 85,000 clones, 80% to 95% of them seen just once. The CDR3 consists of 17 residues. The sample is drawn from a study of graft-versus-host responses after intestinal transplantation. Looking at the study overall: Those transplanted obtained multivisceral, liver-intestinal, or isolated intestinal grafts. Every recipient underwent anti-thymocyte globulin induction, then tacrolimus and steroids for three to four years.

General study results and limits: In recipient marrow, GvH clones were found, and some appeared first in ileum or blood. High graft-versus-host to host-versus-graft clonal ratios were seen in allografts of patients with graft-donor T cell macrochimerism.

The sequence came from a human donor who was the organ donor for an intestinal transplant. The material was unstimulated CD8+ T cells sorted from spleen or lymph node cells, obtained before transplant. The rearrangement uses TRBV21-1 and TRBJ1-2. TRBV21-1 is a pseudogene segment. The CDR3 protein is CASSKKSGARVRYGYTF. The CDR3, as DNA: TGTGCCAGCAGCAAAAAATCCGGGGCGAGGGTTCGCTATGGCTACACCTTC.